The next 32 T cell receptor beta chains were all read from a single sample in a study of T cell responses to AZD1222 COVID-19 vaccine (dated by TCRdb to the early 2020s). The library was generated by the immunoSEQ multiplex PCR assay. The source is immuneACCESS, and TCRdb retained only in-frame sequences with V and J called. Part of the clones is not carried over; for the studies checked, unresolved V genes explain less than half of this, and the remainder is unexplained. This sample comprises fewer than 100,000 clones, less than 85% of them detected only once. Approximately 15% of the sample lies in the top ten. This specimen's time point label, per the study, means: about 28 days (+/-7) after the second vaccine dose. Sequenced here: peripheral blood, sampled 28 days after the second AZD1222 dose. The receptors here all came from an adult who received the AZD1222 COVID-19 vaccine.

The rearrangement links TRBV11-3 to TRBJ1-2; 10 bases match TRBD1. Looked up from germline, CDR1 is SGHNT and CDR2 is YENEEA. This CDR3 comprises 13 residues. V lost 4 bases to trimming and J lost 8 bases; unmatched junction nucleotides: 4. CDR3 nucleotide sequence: TGTGCCAGCAGCTCGGGACAGGGGAGGGGCTACACCTTC. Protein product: CASSSGQGRGYTF.

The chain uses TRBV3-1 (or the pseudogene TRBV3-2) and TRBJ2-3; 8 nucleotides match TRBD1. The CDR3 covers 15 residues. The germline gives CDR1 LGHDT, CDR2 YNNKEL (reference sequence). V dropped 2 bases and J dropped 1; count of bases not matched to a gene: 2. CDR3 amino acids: CASSQPGQGTDTQYF. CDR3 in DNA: TGTGCCAGCAGCCAACCGGGACAGGGCACAGATACGCAGTATTTT.

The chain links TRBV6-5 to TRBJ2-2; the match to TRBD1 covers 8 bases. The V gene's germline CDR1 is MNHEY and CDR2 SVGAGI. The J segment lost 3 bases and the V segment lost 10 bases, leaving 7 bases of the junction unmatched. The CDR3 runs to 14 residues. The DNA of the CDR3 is TGTGCCACGAGGGCAGGGGGCGACACCGGGGAGCTGTTTTTT. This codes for CATRAGGDTGELFF.

This chain's CDR3 is CASRPSSGNTIYF. The CDR3 DNA is TGTGCCAGCAGACCGAGCTCTGGAAACACCATATATTTT. This sequence joins TRBV6-5 and TRBJ1-3; no definite D call. CDR3 length: 13 residues. CDR1 and CDR2 (germline): MNHEY, SVGAGI. V lost 6 bases to trimming and J lost 0 bases, with 6 bases between them.

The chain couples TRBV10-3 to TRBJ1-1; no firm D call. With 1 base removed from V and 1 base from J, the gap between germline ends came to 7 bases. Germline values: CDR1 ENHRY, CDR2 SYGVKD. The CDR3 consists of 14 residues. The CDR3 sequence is CAISEWTQNTEAFF. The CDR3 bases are TGTGCCATCAGTGAGTGGACGCAGAACACTGAAGCTTTCTTT.

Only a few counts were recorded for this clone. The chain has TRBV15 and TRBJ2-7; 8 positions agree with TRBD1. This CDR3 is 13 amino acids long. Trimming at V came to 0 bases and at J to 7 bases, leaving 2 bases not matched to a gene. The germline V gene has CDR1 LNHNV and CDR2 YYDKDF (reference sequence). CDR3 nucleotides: TGTGCCACCAGCAGAGATCAGGGGGCAGAGCAGTACTTC. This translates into CATSRDQGAEQYF.

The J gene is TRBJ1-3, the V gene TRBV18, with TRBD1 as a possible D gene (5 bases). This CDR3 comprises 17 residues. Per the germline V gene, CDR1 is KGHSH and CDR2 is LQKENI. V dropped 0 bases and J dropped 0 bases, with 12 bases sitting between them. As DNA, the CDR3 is TGTGCCAGCTCACCACCCCCGGGACGTAGCTCTGGAAACACCATATATTTT. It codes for CASSPPPGRSSGNTIYF. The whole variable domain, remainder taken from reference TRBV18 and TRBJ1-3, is NAGVMQNPRHLVRRRGQEARLRCSPMKGHSHVYWYRQLPEEGLKFMVYLQKENIIDESGMPKERFSAEFPKEGPSILRIQQVVRGDSAAYFCASSPPPGRSSGNTIYFGEGSWLTVV.

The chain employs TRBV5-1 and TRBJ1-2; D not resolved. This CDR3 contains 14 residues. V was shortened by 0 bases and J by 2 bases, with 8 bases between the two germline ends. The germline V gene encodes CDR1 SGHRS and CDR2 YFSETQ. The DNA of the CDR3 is TGCGCCAGCAGCTTGGGGGTAGAGAACTATGGCTACACCTTC. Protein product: CASSLGVENYGYTF.

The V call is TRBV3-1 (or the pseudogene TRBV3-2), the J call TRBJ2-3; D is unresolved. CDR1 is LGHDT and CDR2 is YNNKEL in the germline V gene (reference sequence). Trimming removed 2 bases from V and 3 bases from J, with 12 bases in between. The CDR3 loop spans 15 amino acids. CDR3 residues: CASSQLQRGTDTQYF. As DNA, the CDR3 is TGTGCCAGCAGCCAACTACAAAGAGGAACAGATACGCAGTATTTT.

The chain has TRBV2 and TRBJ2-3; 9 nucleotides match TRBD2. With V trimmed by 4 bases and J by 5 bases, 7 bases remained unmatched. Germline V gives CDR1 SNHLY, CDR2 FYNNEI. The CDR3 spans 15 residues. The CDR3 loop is CASSAASGARDTQYF. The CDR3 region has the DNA TGTGCCAGCAGTGCTGCTAGCGGGGCCCGAGATACGCAGTATTTT.

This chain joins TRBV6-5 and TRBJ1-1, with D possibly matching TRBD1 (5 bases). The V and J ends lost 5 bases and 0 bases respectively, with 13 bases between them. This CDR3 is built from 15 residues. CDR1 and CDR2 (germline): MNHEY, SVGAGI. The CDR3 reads CASSNPGPMNTEAFF. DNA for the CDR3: TGTGCCAGCAGTAATCCGGGACCTATGAACACTGAAGCTTTCTTT.

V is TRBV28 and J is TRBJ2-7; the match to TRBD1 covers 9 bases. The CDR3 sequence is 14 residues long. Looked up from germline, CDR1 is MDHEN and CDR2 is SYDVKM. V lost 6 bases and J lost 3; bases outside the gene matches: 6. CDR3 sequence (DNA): TGTGCCAGCAGAACCGGGACAGGGCTCTACGAGCAGTACTTC. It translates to CASRTGTGLYEQYF.

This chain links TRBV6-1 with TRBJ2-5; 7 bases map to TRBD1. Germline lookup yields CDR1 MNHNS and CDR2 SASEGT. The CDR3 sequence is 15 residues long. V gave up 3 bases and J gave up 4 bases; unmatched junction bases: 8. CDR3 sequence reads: CASSEETRQGETQYF. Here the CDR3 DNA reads TGTGCCAGCAGTGAGGAGACACGACAGGGAGAGACCCAGTACTTC.

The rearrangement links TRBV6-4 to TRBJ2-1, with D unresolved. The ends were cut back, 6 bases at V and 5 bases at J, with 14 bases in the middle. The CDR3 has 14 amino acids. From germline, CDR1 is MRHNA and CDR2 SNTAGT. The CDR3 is CASSQQMGNNEQFF. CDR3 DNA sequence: TGTGCCAGCAGCCAGCAAATGGGTAACAATGAGCAGTTCTTC.

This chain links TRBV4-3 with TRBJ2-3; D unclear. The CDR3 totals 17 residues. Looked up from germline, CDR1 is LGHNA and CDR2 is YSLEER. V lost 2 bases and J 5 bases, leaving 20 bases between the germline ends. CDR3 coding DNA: TGCGCCAGCAGCCAACTCCTTCTCGCCGCAACGCAAGATACGCAGTATTTT. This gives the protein CASSQLLLAATQDTQYF.

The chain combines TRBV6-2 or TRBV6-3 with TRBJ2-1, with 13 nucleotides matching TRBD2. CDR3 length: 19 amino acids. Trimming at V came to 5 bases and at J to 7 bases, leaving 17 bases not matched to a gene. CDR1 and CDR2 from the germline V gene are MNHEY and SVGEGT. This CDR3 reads CASSTRQGLTSGRRNEQFF. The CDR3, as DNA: TGTGCCAGCAGTACTAGACAGGGGCTGACTAGCGGGAGGAGAAATGAGCAGTTCTTC.

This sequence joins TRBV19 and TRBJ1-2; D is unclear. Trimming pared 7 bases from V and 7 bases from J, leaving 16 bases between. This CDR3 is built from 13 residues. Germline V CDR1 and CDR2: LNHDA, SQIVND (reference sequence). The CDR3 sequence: CASTGGENLGYTF. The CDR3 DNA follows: TGTGCCAGTACTGGAGGAGAAAACCTTGGCTACACCTTC. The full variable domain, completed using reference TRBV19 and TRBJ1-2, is DGGITQSPKYLFRKEGQNVTLSCEQNLNHDAMYWYRQDPGQGLRLIYYSQIVNDFQKGDIAEGYSVSREKKESFPLTVTSAQKNPTAFYLCASTGGENLGYTFGSGTRLTVV.

The CDR3 nucleotides are TGTGCCAGCAGCCCCGACAGGATCCATGGCTACACCTTC. Translated: CASSPDRIHGYTF. The gene calls are TRBV27 and TRBJ1-2; D possibly corresponds to TRBD1 (6 bases). CDR1 is MNHEY and CDR2 is SMNVEV in the germline V gene (reference sequence). The CDR3 is 13 residues long. Trimming took 6 bases from V and 6 from J, leaving 14 bases between them.

CDR3 region: CASRMGLRGYTF. In DNA form, the CDR3 reads TGTGCCAGTAGGATGGGGCTGAGGGGCTACACCTTC. V gene TRBV19 combines with J gene TRBJ1-2, with a tentative D call TRBD1 (5 bases). V lost 6 bases and J lost 8, with 13 bases in between. The CDR3 is 12 residues long. The germline gives CDR1 LNHDA, CDR2 SQIVND (reference sequence).

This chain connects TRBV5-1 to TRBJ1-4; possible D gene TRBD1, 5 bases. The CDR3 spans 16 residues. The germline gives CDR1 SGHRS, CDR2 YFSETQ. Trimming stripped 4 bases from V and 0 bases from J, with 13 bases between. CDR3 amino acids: CASSLGVQATNEKLFF. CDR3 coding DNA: TGCGCCAGCAGCCTGGGGGTCCAGGCAACTAATGAAAAACTGTTTTTT.

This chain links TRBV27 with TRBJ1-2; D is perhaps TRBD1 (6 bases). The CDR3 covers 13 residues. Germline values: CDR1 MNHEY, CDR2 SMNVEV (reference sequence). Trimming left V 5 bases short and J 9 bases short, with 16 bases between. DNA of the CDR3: TGTGCCAGCAGTCACCCGGGACACCTCCGCTACACCTTC. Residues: CASSHPGHLRYTF.

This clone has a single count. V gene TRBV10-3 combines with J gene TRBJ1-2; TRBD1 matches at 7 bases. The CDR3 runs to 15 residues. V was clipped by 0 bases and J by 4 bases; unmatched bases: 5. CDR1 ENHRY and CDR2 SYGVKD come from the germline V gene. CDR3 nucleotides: TGTGCCATCAGTGAGTCCCCGACAGGGCTCTATGGCTACACCTTC. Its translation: CAISESPTGLYGYTF.

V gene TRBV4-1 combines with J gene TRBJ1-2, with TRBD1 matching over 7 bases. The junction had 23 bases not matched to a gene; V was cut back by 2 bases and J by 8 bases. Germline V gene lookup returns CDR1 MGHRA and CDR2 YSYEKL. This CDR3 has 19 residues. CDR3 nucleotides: TGCGCCAGCAGCCAACCTCTCCGGGACAGCCCAAGCAGCAGTAAAGGCTACACCTTC. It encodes CASSQPLRDSPSSSKGYTF.

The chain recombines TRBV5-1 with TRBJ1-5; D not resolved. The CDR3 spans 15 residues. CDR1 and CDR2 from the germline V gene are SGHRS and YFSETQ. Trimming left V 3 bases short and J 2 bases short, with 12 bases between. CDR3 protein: CASSSGLDGNQPQHF. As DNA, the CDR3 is TGCGCCAGCAGCTCCGGACTCGACGGCAATCAGCCCCAGCATTTT.

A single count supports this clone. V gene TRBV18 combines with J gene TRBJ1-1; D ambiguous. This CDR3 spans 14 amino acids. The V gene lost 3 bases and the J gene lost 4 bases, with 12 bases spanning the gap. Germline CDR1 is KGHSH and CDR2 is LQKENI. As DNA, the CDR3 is TGTGCCAGCTCACCGGTAGAGGGATCCACTGAAGCTTTCTTT. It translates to CASSPVEGSTEAFF.

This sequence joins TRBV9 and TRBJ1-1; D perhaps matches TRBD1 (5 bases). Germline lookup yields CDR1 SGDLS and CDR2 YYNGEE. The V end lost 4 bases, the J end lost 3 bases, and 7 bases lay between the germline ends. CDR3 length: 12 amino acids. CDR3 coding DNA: TGTGCCAGCAGCCAACAGGACACTGAAGCTTTCTTT. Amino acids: CASSQQDTEAFF.

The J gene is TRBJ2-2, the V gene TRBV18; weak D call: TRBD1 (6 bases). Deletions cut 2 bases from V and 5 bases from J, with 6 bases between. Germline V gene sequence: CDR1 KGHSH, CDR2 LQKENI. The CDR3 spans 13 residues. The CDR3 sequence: CASSPGQTGELFF. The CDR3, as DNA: TGTGCCAGCTCACCAGGACAGACCGGGGAGCTGTTTTTT. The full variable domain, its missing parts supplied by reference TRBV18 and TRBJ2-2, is NAGVMQNPRHLVRRRGQEARLRCSPMKGHSHVYWYRQLPEEGLKFMVYLQKENIIDESGMPKERFSAEFPKEGPSILRIQQVVRGDSAAYFCASSPGQTGELFFGEGSRLTVL.

The CDR3 reads CASARGEETQYF. The CDR3 DNA reads as TGTGCCAGCGCTCGGGGGGAGGAGACCCAGTACTTC. The J gene is TRBJ2-5, the V gene TRBV18, with TRBD2 matching over 7 bases. J was trimmed by 5 bases and V by 8 bases; bases with no gene match: 5. Germline CDR1 KGHSH, CDR2 LQKENI. The CDR3 is 12 residues long.

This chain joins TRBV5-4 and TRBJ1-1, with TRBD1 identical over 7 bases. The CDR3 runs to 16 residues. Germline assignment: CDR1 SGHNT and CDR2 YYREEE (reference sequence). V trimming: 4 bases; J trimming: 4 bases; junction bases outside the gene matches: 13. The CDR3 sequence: CASSRRAGGRFTEAFF. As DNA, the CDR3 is TGTGCCAGCAGCCGCCGAGCAGGGGGGCGGTTCACTGAAGCTTTCTTT.

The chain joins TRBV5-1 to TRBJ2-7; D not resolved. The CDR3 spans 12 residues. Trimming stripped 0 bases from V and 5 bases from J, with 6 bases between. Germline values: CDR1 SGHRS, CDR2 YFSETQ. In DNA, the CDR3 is TGCGCCAGCAGCTTGGGCACTCACGAGCAGTACTTC. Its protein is CASSLGTHEQYF.

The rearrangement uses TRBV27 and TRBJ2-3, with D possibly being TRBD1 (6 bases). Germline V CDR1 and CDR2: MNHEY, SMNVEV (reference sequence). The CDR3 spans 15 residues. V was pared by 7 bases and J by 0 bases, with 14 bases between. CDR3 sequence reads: CASTVGGPSTDTQYF. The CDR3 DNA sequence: TGTGCCAGCACGGTAGGGGGACCTAGCACAGATACGCAGTATTTT.

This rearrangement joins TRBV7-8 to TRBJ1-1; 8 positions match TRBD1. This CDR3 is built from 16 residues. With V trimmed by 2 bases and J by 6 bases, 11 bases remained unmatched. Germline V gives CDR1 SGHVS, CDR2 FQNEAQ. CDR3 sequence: CASSLYRQGLTAEAFF. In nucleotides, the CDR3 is TGTGCCAGCAGCTTATATAGACAGGGGTTGACGGCTGAAGCTTTCTTT. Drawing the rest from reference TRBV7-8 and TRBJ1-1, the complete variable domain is GAGVSQSPRYKVAKRGQDVALRCDPISGHVSLFWYQQALGQGPEFLTYFQNEAQLDKSGLPSDRFFAERPEGSVSTLKIQRTQQEDSAVYLCASSLYRQGLTAEAFFGQGTRLTVV.